These 12 T cell receptor beta chains were all obtained from the same sample, sequenced in a study of OX40 agonist ivuxolimab in advanced cancers. Assay: immunoSEQ multiplex PCR; the TCRdb copy retains only in-frame clones and omits some. The sample has some 20,000 clones, less than 90% seen once. The sequences come from CD4+ or CD8+ T cells sorted from blood, collected in a trial of the OX40 agonist ivuxolimab. These receptors came from an adult with an advanced solid tumor such as melanoma, head and neck, liver or kidney cancer.

The chain links TRBV29-1 to TRBJ2-1; no clear D. Trimming took off 3 bases at V and 7 bases at J, with 7 bases between the two ends. This CDR3 contains 11 residues. The germline CDR1 and CDR2 sequences are SQVTM and ANQGSEA. The CDR3 DNA sequence: TGCAGCGTTGAGGGTGGGAATGAGCAGTTCTTC. Its protein product is CSVEGGNEQFF.

The rearrangement joins TRBV28 to TRBJ2-5; D is unresolved. The V and J ends lost 1 base and 2 bases respectively, with 8 bases between them. The CDR3 covers 14 residues. The germline V gene has CDR1 MDHEN and CDR2 SYDVKM. The CDR3: CASSLFGSQETQYF. Here the CDR3 DNA reads TGTGCCAGCAGTTTATTCGGTTCACAAGAGACCCAGTACTTC.

This clone has just one count. The rearrangement uses TRBV6-5 and TRBJ2-7, with 7 bases aligning to TRBD1. V was pared by 9 bases and J by 2 bases, with 10 bases of the junction left unmatched. CDR1 and CDR2 (germline): MNHEY, SVGAGI. This CDR3 spans 14 amino acids. The CDR3 nucleotides are TGTGCCAGTACTTCCGGGACAGAGACCTACGAGCAGTACTTC. It specifies CASTSGTETYEQYF.

J is TRBJ1-4 and V is TRBV7-9, with TRBD1 as a possible D gene (5 bases). Per germline, CDR1 SEHNR and CDR2 FQNEAQ (reference sequence). This CDR3 has 15 amino acids. The germline V and J ends were trimmed by 5 bases and 0 bases, with 10 bases remaining between them. CDR3 in amino acids: CASSDTGATNEKLFF. The CDR3 nucleotides are TGTGCCAGCAGCGACACAGGCGCAACTAATGAAAAACTGTTTTTT.

This clone appeared a single time. The CDR3 spells CASSDRDRDVTEAFF. The CDR3 coding sequence is TGTGCCAGCAGCGACCGGGACAGGGATGTCACTGAAGCTTTCTTT. The rearrangement links TRBV13 to TRBJ1-1, with 9 positions matching TRBD1. Germline CDR1 PRHDT, CDR2 FYEKMQ (reference sequence). V lost 5 bases and J lost 4; bases outside the gene matches: 8. CDR3 length: 15 residues.

This chain joins TRBV10-3 and TRBJ1-6, with D unresolved. Trimming pared 3 bases from V and 11 bases from J, leaving 23 bases between. Germline CDR1 reads ENHRY; CDR2 reads SYGVKD. The CDR3 runs 17 residues. CDR3 sequence: CAISDLGRTETFTPLHF. CDR3 nucleotide sequence: TGTGCCATCAGTGACCTCGGTCGAACCGAAACCTTTACACCCCTCCACTTT.

The chain joins TRBV10-2 to TRBJ2-7, with D uncertain. Germline V gene data show CDR1 as WSHSY and CDR2 as SAAADI. The V end was cut by 3 bases, the J end by 2 bases, with 11 bases between. The CDR3 loop spans 14 amino acids. CDR3 region: CASSDRTRPYEQYF. The CDR3 DNA reads as TGCGCCAGCAGTGACCGGACGCGGCCCTACGAGCAGTACTTC.

The rearrangement uses TRBV7-3 and TRBJ2-1, with a tentative D call TRBD2 (7 bases). CDR3 length: 15 residues. Trimming took 1 base from V and 6 from J, leaving 13 bases between them. Germline V lookup: CDR1 SGHTA, CDR2 FQGTGA. The CDR3 nucleotides read TGTGCCAGCAGCTTAATCGGGGGGCCGGGCAATGAGCAGTTCTTC. It codes for CASSLIGGPGNEQFF. The full variable domain, its missing parts supplied by reference TRBV7-3 and TRBJ2-1, is GAGVSQTPSNKVTEKGKYVELRCDPISGHTALYWYRQSLGQGPEFLIYFQGTGAADDSGLPNDRFFAVRPEGSVSTLKIQRTERGDSAVYLCASSLIGGPGNEQFFGPGTRLTVL.

This chain links TRBV2 with TRBJ2-2, with 11 bases identical to TRBD1. The V gene's germline CDR1 is SNHLY and CDR2 FYNNEI. CDR3 length: 17 amino acids. With 6 bases clipped from V and 3 bases from J, the junction kept 9 bases outside the gene matches. For the CDR3, the DNA is TGTGCCAGCAGATGGGACAGGGGGACCCCGGACACCGGGGAGCTGTTTTTT. The encoded protein is CASRWDRGTPDTGELFF.

V usage is TRBV15 and J usage is TRBJ1-1; 7 bases are a match to TRBD1. Per the germline V gene, CDR1 is LNHNV and CDR2 is YYDKDF (reference sequence). This CDR3 is 15 amino acids long. Trimming removed 5 bases from V and 0 bases from J; junction bases left unmatched: 6. CDR3 loop: CATSVRQGMNTEAFF. In DNA form, the CDR3 reads TGTGCCACCAGCGTTCGACAGGGAATGAACACTGAAGCTTTCTTT.

The chain has TRBV27 and TRBJ1-2; D perhaps matches TRBD1 (6 bases). The CDR3 length is 14 residues. CDR1 and CDR2 from the germline V gene are MNHEY and SMNVEV (reference sequence). V lost 3 bases, J lost 2 bases, and 10 bases lay in between. The CDR3 DNA reads TGTGCCAGCAGTTTCTCAGGGGAAAACTATGGCTACACCTTC. Translated: CASSFSGENYGYTF.

The chain couples TRBV7-9 to TRBJ2-3; D is unclear. Germline CDR1 and CDR2: SEHNR and FQNEAQ (reference sequence). Trimming left V 7 bases short and J 0 bases short, with 23 bases between. CDR3 size: 18 residues. The CDR3 here is CASTPHEVVWVSTDTQYF. CDR3 coding DNA: TGTGCCAGCACCCCACACGAGGTTGTGTGGGTTAGCACAGATACGCAGTATTTT.